A selection of T cell receptor beta chains follows, all from one sample in a study of blood T cell repertoires in COVID-19. Using immunoSEQ multiplex PCR, the repertoire was profiled, and TCRdb retains in-frame clones only, with some absent. The sample lists around 84,000 clones, more than 85% seen once, with under 8.5% in the top ten. The sample was peripheral blood. The source is a man older than 75 with active or convalescent COVID-19. CDR3s include the opening cysteine and the closing phenylalanine or tryptophan. The D gene is left open where the match is weak. Some rows have no size entry. The others give once, few or many, or a class for an expanded clone.

D gene	J gene	V gene	clone size	CDR3 length	CDR3 DNA	CDR3 protein
TRBD2	TRBJ2-1	TRBV24-1	-	14	TGTGCCACCAGCAAACTAGCGGGGGGGAATGAGCAGTTCTTC	CATSKLAGGNEQFF
TRBD2	TRBJ2-2	TRBV11-2	-	18	TGTGCCAGCAGCCAGGCGTCACTAGCGGGGGGACCCACCGGGGAGCTGTTTTTT	CASSQASLAGGPTGELFF
-	TRBJ1-1	TRBV7-9	-	13	TGTGCCAGCAGATTTACAGCAAACACTGAAGCTTTCTTT	CASRFTANTEAFF
-	TRBJ1-1	TRBV6-1	-	17	TGTGCCAGCAGTGAGTTAGGCGGGGTGGGGAGGAACACTGAAGCTTTCTTT	CASSELGGVGRNTEAFF
-	TRBJ2-3	TRBV12-2	-	15	TGTGCAAGTCGCCGACTAGCGGGGGTGAAAGATACGCAGTATTTT	CASRRLAGVKDTQYF
TRBD1	TRBJ1-1	TRBV15	-	15	TGTGCCACCAGCAGAGGGGGGACAGGGTTCACTGAAGCTTTCTTT	CATSRGGTGFTEAFF
-	TRBJ1-5	TRBV2	-	14	TGTGCCAGCAGTGTTCAGGGAGGAAATCAGCCCCAGCATTTT	CASSVQGGNQPQHF
TRBD1	TRBJ1-2	TRBV10-2	-	16	TGCGCCAGCAGCAGGTCCGGGACAGGGGGCAACTATGGCTACACCTTC	CASSRSGTGGNYGYTF
TRBD2	TRBJ2-5	TRBV5-1	-	14	TGCGCCAGCAGCAGGACTAGCGCTCAAGAGACCCAGTACTTC	CASSRTSAQETQYF
-	TRBJ2-1	TRBV3-1/TRBV3-2	-	13	TGTGCCAGCAGCCAAGGTAGGGGGAATGAGCAGTTCTTC	CASSQGRGNEQFF
-	TRBJ1-2	TRBV19	few	14	TGTGCCACTCGCACCCAAGCGGGGGTCTATGGCTACACCTTC	CATRTQAGVYGYTF
TRBD2	TRBJ2-2	TRBV7-2	-	15	TGTGCCAGCAGCATTCTAGCGGCGAACACCGGGGAGCTGTTTTTT	CASSILAANTGELFF
TRBD1	TRBJ1-3	TRBV6-5	once	15	TGTGCCAGCAGTTCCCAGGGGGCGGAAGGAAACACCATATATTTT	CASSSQGAEGNTIYF
TRBD1	TRBJ2-3	TRBV6-5	-	14	TGTGCCAGCAGCGACAGGACAGGGGCAGATACGCAGTATTTT	CASSDRTGADTQYF
-	TRBJ2-5	TRBV18	-	13	TGTGCCAGCTCACCGGGGCTACAAGAGACCCAGTACTTC	CASSPGLQETQYF
TRBD2	TRBJ2-3	TRBV2	-	16	TGTGCCAGCAGTGCCCAACTAGCGCTCCTTACAGATACGCAGTATTTT	CASSAQLALLTDTQYF
TRBD2	TRBJ2-1	TRBV11-3	-	14	TGTGCCAGCAGCTTAACTAGCGGGGGGGCTGAGCAGTTCTTC	CASSLTSGGAEQFF
TRBD1	TRBJ1-1	TRBV13	-	16	TGTGCCAGCAGCACAGGGGGTGTTTTGAGTATGACTGAAGCTTTCTTT	CASSTGGVLSMTEAFF
-	TRBJ1-3	TRBV5-5	-	13	TGTGCCAGCAGTACCGGGAATGGAAACACCATATATTTT	CASSTGNGNTIYF
TRBD1	TRBJ1-4	TRBV6-5	-	15	TGTGCCAGCAGTTACCCCGGACAGGGTCATGAAAAACTGTTTTTT	CASSYPGQGHEKLFF
-	TRBJ1-1	TRBV7-2	few	14	TGTGCCAGCAGCTTACCTTACCTAACTGCTGAAGCTTTCTTT	CASSLPYLTAEAFF
TRBD1	TRBJ1-6	TRBV9	-	14	TGTGCCAGCAGCGGTGGAGGGACAGCCCTGGCCCTCCACTTT	CASSGGGTALALHF
TRBD1	TRBJ1-2	TRBV2	few	15	TGTGCCAGCAGTGAGGAAACAGGACAGGACTATGGCTACACCTTC	CASSEETGQDYGYTF
-	TRBJ1-2	TRBV3-1/TRBV3-2	-	11	TGTGCCAGCTCGCAGGATACTGGCTACACCTTC	CASSQDTGYTF
-	TRBJ2-5	TRBV29-1	once	13	TGCAGCGTTGTTTTGGGGGGACAAGAGACCCAGTACTTC	CSVVLGGQETQYF
TRBD1	TRBJ2-2	TRBV10-3	-	15	TGTGCCATCAGCCCGGGACAGGGGAACACCGGGGAGCTGTTTTTT	CAISPGQGNTGELFF
-	TRBJ1-2	TRBV7-9	-	15	TGTGCCAGCAGCCGAGGACAAATCCCTAACTATGGCTACACCTTC	CASSRGQIPNYGYTF
TRBD1	TRBJ1-1	TRBV12-3/TRBV12-4	once	13	TGTGCCAGCCGCGGGACAGGGGGCACTGAAGCTTTCTTT	CASRGTGGTEAFF
-	TRBJ1-2	TRBV19	-	14	TGTGCCAGTAGTATGGAAGGGCGGGGCTATGGCTACACCTTC	CASSMEGRGYGYTF
TRBD2	TRBJ2-3	TRBV10-2	-	15	TGCGCCAGCAGCACTAGCGGGCGCGGCACAGATACGCAGTATTTT	CASSTSGRGTDTQYF
TRBD2	TRBJ2-5	TRBV2	-	15	TGTGCCAGCAGGGATACTAGCGGGGGGGCGGTGACCCAGTACTTC	CASRDTSGGAVTQYF
-	TRBJ2-2	TRBV24-1	-	16	TGTGCCACCAGTGATTACCTACCTCAGGGTTCCGGGGAGCTGTTTTTT	CATSDYLPQGSGELFF
-	TRBJ1-5	TRBV28	-	15	TGTGCCAGCAGTTCGGGTCACAGGGGCAATCAGCCCCAGCATTTT	CASSSGHRGNQPQHF
TRBD1	TRBJ1-1	TRBV7-9	-	15	TGTGCCAGCAGCTTGACCGGGACAGGGAACACTGAAGCTTTCTTT	CASSLTGTGNTEAFF
-	TRBJ1-5	TRBV30	-	14	TGTGCCTGGACGCGAGGGATTAGCAATCAGCCCCAGCATTTT	CAWTRGISNQPQHF
-	TRBJ2-2	TRBV2	few	15	TGTGCCAGCAGTTTTACTCCCGGGGACACCGGGGAGCTGTTTTTT	CASSFTPGDTGELFF
-	TRBJ1-4	TRBV5-1	-	15	TGCGCCAGCAGCTTGGTGCGGGGGGCTAATGAAAAACTGTTTTTT	CASSLVRGANEKLFF
TRBD1	TRBJ1-5	TRBV30	-	16	TGTGCCTGGAGTGCCGGGACAGCCCCTCGCAATCAGCCCCAGCATTTT	CAWSAGTAPRNQPQHF
-	TRBJ2-1	TRBV24-1	-	12	TGTGCCACCAGTGAGCAGGGGTATGAGCAGTTCTTC	CATSEQGYEQFF
TRBD2	TRBJ2-3	TRBV7-2	-	15	TGTGCCAGCAGCTTACAACGGGAGGCCACAGATACGCAGTATTTT	CASSLQREATDTQYF
TRBD1	TRBJ1-2	TRBV19	-	12	TGTGCCAGTAGTCAGACAGGGGACGGCTACACCTTC	CASSQTGDGYTF
-	TRBJ2-1	TRBV11-2	-	15	TGTGCCAGCAGCTTAAACCAGGGCTCCTACAATGAGCAGTTCTTC	CASSLNQGSYNEQFF
TRBD2	TRBJ2-1	TRBV14	-	15	TGTGCCAGCAGCCAAGGGCTAGCGGGAGGCGGTGAGCAGTTCTTC	CASSQGLAGGGEQFF
-	TRBJ1-4	TRBV27	-	12	TGTGCCAGCTCCACAGTAAATGAAAAACTGTTTTTT	CASSTVNEKLFF
TRBD2	TRBJ2-1	TRBV6-1	-	16	TGTGCCAGCAGTGAAGCGCATAGCGGGGGGAGTAATGAGCAGTTCTTC	CASSEAHSGGSNEQFF
-	TRBJ1-1	TRBV24-1	-	14	TGTGCCACCAGGGGGGGGGCGGAGAACACTGAAGCTTTCTTT	CATRGGAENTEAFF
TRBD1	TRBJ1-2	TRBV4-1	-	13	TGCGCCAGCAGCGCCACAGGGGACTATGGCTACACCTTC	CASSATGDYGYTF
-	TRBJ2-1	TRBV30	-	12	TGTGCCTGGAATCTTGTTTATCATGAGCAGTTCTTC	CAWNLVYHEQFF
-	TRBJ1-3	TRBV2	few	13	TGTGCCAGCATACAGGGCTGGGGAAACACCATATATTTT	CASIQGWGNTIYF
TRBD1	TRBJ1-2	TRBV7-9	-	17	TGTGCCAGCAGCTCAAGAGGGACAGGGAGAGATAACTATGGCTACACCTTC	CASSSRGTGRDNYGYTF
TRBD2	TRBJ2-1	TRBV5-1	-	14	TGCGCCAGCAGCACGATAGCGGGGAACAATGAGCAGTTCTTC	CASSTIAGNNEQFF
-	TRBJ1-3	TRBV3-1/TRBV3-2	-	14	TGTGCCAGCAGCAACCGACAGGCTGGAAACACCATATATTTT	CASSNRQAGNTIYF
TRBD2	TRBJ2-1	TRBV6-4	-	18	TGTGCCAGCAGTTCCGGGACTAGCGGGGGGGCCCCCTACAATGAGCAGTTCTTC	CASSSGTSGGAPYNEQFF